This T cell receptor beta chain was sequenced in a study of T cells in Graves' hyperthyroidism and ophthalmopathy. Findings and caveats of the study: Through a model of 13 V-J features, ophthalmopathy was separated from stable hyperthyroidism.

There were TCR beta CDR3 regions amplified from RNA transcripts. Primed by the HTBI set, a first-round RT-PCR was run on the TCR CDR3. TCRdb ran MiXCR on the multiplex PCR reads and lists one entry per CDR3 protein. The table shows approximately 330,000 distinct CDR3 sequences, with around 20% occurring only once. Per germline, CDR1 SNHLY and CDR2 FYNNEI. Deletions cut 5 bases from V and 0 bases from J, with 11 bases between. The CDR3 is made up of 14 amino acids. Used for diagnoses were clinical symptoms, serum thyroxine and TRAb, thyroid ultrasound and orbital computed tomography. Regarding this clonotype: Its antigen is not known.

The sequence was obtained from a woman in her forties or fifties with Graves' hyperthyroidism. The source material was blood. The V gene is TRBV2, the J gene TRBJ2-7, with D unresolved. Here the CDR3 reads CASSSRRNSYEQYF. The CDR3 DNA is TGTGCCAGCAGTTCCAGGCGCAACTCCTACGAGCAGTACTTC.